A selection of T cell receptor beta chains follows, all from one sample in a study of healthy donors' naive CD4 and CD8 T cells. TCRdb recomputed calls from the reads with MiXCR, one row per CDR3 protein. Of about 180,000 distinct CDR3 sequences listed, over 60% are singletons. Sequences were obtained from naive CD4+ and CD8+ T cells sorted from blood, pooled from several donors. Receptors originate from a pool of human donors in good health; the sample pools cells from several healthy donors. CDR3s include the opening cysteine and the closing phenylalanine or tryptophan. A D gene is named only where the DNA matches it firmly. Clone sizes are given selectively: once, few, many, or a class where the clone is expanded.

j_gene | v_gene | abundance | d_gene | CDR3aa | CDR3nt
TRBJ1-2 | TRBV6-5 | NA | NA | CASSYSKEGGYYGYTF | TGTGCCAGCAGTTACTCGAAGGAAGGGGGATACTATGGCTACACCTTC
TRBJ2-5 | TRBV11-1 | NA | TRBD2 | CASSSSSRGEQETQYF | TGTGCCAGCAGCTCCAGTTCGCGGGGGGAACAAGAGACCCAGTACTTC
TRBJ2-3 | TRBV20-1 | NA | NA | CSARGSTDTQYF | TGCAGTGCTAGGGGTAGCACAGATACGCAGTATTTT
TRBJ1-1 | TRBV28 | NA | NA | CASSPRWRTRNTEAFF | TGTGCCAGCAGCCCCAGATGGCGGACTCGGAACACTGAAGCTTTCTTT
TRBJ2-7 | TRBV2 | NA | TRBD2 | CASSTSGYEQYF | TGTGCCAGCAGTACTAGCGGATACGAGCAGTACTTC
TRBJ2-1 | TRBV12-3/TRBV12-4 | NA | TRBD2 | CASSSGASGRENEQFF | TGTGCCAGCAGTTCGGGGGCGAGCGGGAGGGAGAATGAGCAGTTCTTC
TRBJ1-2 | TRBV7-9 | NA | NA | CASSLVGAGDGYTF | TGTGCCAGCAGCTTAGTAGGGGCAGGAGATGGCTACACCTTC
TRBJ1-5 | TRBV27 | few | NA | CASSFGENQPQHF | TGTGCCAGCAGTTTTGGTGAAAATCAGCCCCAGCATTTT
TRBJ2-1 | TRBV20-1 | NA | TRBD2 | CSALGLAGYNEQFF | TGCAGTGCTCTGGGACTAGCGGGATACAATGAGCAGTTCTTC
TRBJ2-5 | TRBV29-1 | NA | NA | CSVASKWNQETQYF | TGCAGCGTTGCGTCCAAGTGGAACCAAGAGACCCAGTACTTC
TRBJ2-1 | TRBV29-1 | NA | TRBD1 | CSVATGGAYNEQFF | TGCAGCGTGGCGACAGGGGGCGCCTACAATGAGCAGTTCTTC
TRBJ1-1 | TRBV20-1 | NA | NA | CSASAVHEAFF | TGCAGTGCTTCCGCCGTCCATGAAGCTTTCTTT
TRBJ1-5 | TRBV5-6 | NA | NA | CASSLGTRNQPQHF | TGTGCCAGCAGCTTGGGGACAAGGAATCAGCCCCAGCATTTT
TRBJ1-2 | TRBV29-1 | NA | NA | CSVDRDDPNYGYTF | TGCAGCGTTGACCGGGACGACCCTAACTATGGCTACACCTTC
TRBJ2-1 | TRBV2 | NA | NA | CASKPGVAPNEQFF | TGTGCCAGCAAACCGGGAGTGGCCCCCAATGAGCAGTTCTTC
TRBJ2-7 | TRBV29-1 | NA | TRBD1 | CSVRPGQGVYEQYF | TGCAGCGTAAGACCGGGACAGGGGGTTTACGAGCAGTACTTC
TRBJ1-1 | TRBV29-1 | NA | TRBD1 | CSVDRTGDTEAFF | TGCAGCGTTGATAGGACAGGCGACACTGAAGCTTTCTTT
TRBJ2-7 | TRBV27 | NA | TRBD1 | CAAAAGQGAYEQYF | TGTGCCGCTGCTGCGGGACAGGGGGCCTACGAGCAGTACTTC
TRBJ2-3 | TRBV19 | once | NA | CASTVQGTDTQYF | TGTGCCAGTACGGTCCAGGGCACAGATACGCAGTATTTT
TRBJ1-1 | TRBV29-1 | NA | NA | CSVKRGGTEAFF | TGCAGCGTTAAAAGGGGAGGGACTGAAGCTTTCTTT
TRBJ2-7 | TRBV29-1 | NA | NA | CSVPAGVHEQYF | TGCAGCGTCCCCGCCGGCGTCCACGAGCAGTACTTC
TRBJ1-1 | TRBV4-2 | NA | NA | CASGSGGEAFF | TGTGCCAGCGGCAGCGGCGGAGAAGCTTTCTTT
TRBJ1-3 | TRBV11-2 | few | NA | CASSSSPGRSGNTIYF | TGTGCCAGCAGCTCTTCTCCGGGCCGCTCTGGAAACACCATATATTTT
TRBJ1-2 | TRBV27 | NA | NA | CANALRGQGSGYTF | TGTGCCAACGCCTTACGGGGGCAGGGAAGTGGCTACACCTTC
TRBJ2-5 | TRBV27 | NA | NA | CASSGFQETQYF | TGTGCCAGCAGTGGATTCCAAGAGACCCAGTACTTC
TRBJ2-7 | TRBV19 | once | TRBD2 | CASSIGRGSGRDEQYF | TGTGCCAGTAGTATCGGTCGAGGGAGCGGGAGGGACGAGCAGTACTTC
TRBJ1-1 | TRBV30 | few | TRBD1 | CAWSVGQGDTEAFF | TGTGCCTGGAGTGTGGGACAGGGGGATACTGAAGCTTTCTTT
TRBJ2-5 | TRBV24-1 | NA | TRBD1 | CATSDLLGQGLETQYF | TGTGCCACCAGTGATTTGCTCGGACAGGGTTTAGAGACCCAGTACTTC
TRBJ2-7 | TRBV28 | NA | TRBD1 | CASSPPRTGVYEQYF | TGTGCCAGCAGTCCCCCTCGGACAGGGGTCTACGAGCAGTACTTC
TRBJ2-7 | TRBV29-1 | few | NA | CSVVPWQGNPSDYEQYF | TGCAGCGTTGTCCCTTGGCAGGGGAACCCGTCAGACTACGAGCAGTACTTC
TRBJ1-5 | TRBV20-1 | NA | NA | CSARDLRGANRPQHF | TGCAGTGCTAGAGATTTGAGGGGAGCCAACAGGCCCCAGCATTTT
TRBJ2-1 | TRBV6-5 | few | TRBD2 | CASSFRRLADYNEQFF | TGTGCCAGCAGTTTCCGAAGGCTAGCGGATTACAATGAGCAGTTCTTC
TRBJ2-7 | TRBV29-1 | few | TRBD1 | CSVEDGQGADEQYF | TGCAGCGTTGAAGATGGACAGGGGGCCGACGAGCAGTACTTC
TRBJ2-1 | TRBV6-5 | once | TRBD1 | CASSDRGAEGEQFF | TGTGCCAGCAGTGACAGGGGCGCCGAGGGTGAGCAGTTCTTC
TRBJ2-3 | TRBV30 | few | TRBD1 | CAWSVLGPQGDTQYF | TGTGCCTGGAGTGTACTTGGTCCACAGGGGGATACGCAGTATTTT
TRBJ1-2 | TRBV20-1 | NA | NA | CSARVAGPLRPSYGYTF | TGCAGTGCTAGAGTGGCAGGGCCGCTTCGACCCAGCTATGGCTACACCTTC
TRBJ2-3 | TRBV5-5 | NA | NA | CASSRIATDTQYF | TGTGCCAGCAGCCGAATAGCGACGGATACGCAGTATTTT
TRBJ1-1 | TRBV27 | NA | TRBD1 | CASSAWTGNSEAFF | TGTGCCAGCAGTGCGTGGACAGGGAACTCTGAAGCTTTCTTT
TRBJ1-1 | TRBV29-1 | NA | NA | CSVEGAFF | TGCAGCGTTGAAGGAGCTTTCTTT
TRBJ1-1 | TRBV5-5 | once | NA | CASSLVSQNTEAFF | TGTGCCAGCAGCTTGGTGTCCCAGAACACTGAAGCTTTCTTT
TRBJ1-5 | TRBV19 | NA | NA | CASSMGRDRPGNQPQHF | TGTGCCAGTAGTATGGGCAGGGACCGCCCGGGCAATCAGCCCCAGCATTTT
TRBJ1-6 | TRBV30 | NA | NA | CAWSLDTTRPLHF | TGTGCCTGGTCTTTGGACACCACGAGACCCCTCCACTTT
TRBJ2-5 | TRBV20-1 | NA | TRBD1 | CSAPGQGSRETQYF | TGCAGTGCACCGGGACAGGGCAGTAGGGAGACCCAGTACTTC
TRBJ2-7 | TRBV6-1 | NA | TRBD2 | CASSELAASYEQYF | TGTGCCAGCAGTGAACTAGCGGCGTCCTACGAGCAGTACTTC
TRBJ2-7 | TRBV10-3 | NA | NA | CAISGGIYEQYF | TGTGCCATCAGTGGGGGTATCTACGAGCAGTACTTC